This TCR beta chain was recorded in a study of cytomegalovirus exposure and HLA in healthy donors (dated 2017 in TCRdb). For the study in its entirety: According to an earlier analysis of a few hundred of the donors, 150 million to 200 million T cells yielded 90 million to 140 million unique TCR beta sequences and less than 300 Gb of sequence data. A later genetic analysis took genome-wide SNP genotypes for about 55% of the 666 donors and used that subset as a discovery cohort. Approximately 300 gigabases of sequencing data and roughly 80 million unique TCR sequences made up an early release that covered 500 to 700 HLA-typed donors. High-throughput TCR immunosequencing, statistical association of individual TCRs with disease status, and machine learning were combined to predict cytomegalovirus infection status. The study profiled the T cell repertoires of 500 to 800 subjects by immunosequencing and related them to cytomegalovirus serostatus. An earlier analysis of fewer than 750 of the donors used high-throughput TCR beta sequencing to judge whether each TCR beta V gene segment behaved as functional or pseudogenic. The aim of the study was to test whether cataloging public T cell receptors could identify signatures of past pathogen exposure. Besides the first cohort of 500 to 700 subjects, a separate validation cohort made up of roughly 130 different subjects was used. The later analysis used no new phenotypic data to find candidate immune exposures, relying instead on TCR beta sequences and their occurrence across donors. Among 398 genotyped donors of the cohort, an average of about 240,000 unique TCR beta nucleotide sequences were sequenced per donor, roughly 18% of them non-productive. To study patterns of TCR occurrence, a later analysis re-analyzed previously published TCR beta repertoires from 500 to 850 donors and added high-resolution HLA genotyping. Of the roughly 390 genotyped donors, 81% were placed in the genetic ancestry cluster associated with self-reported Caucasian donors. Class I and class II HLA loci were covered by the typing at four-digit resolution. All discovery cohort repertoires had been generated using a single sequencing platform. Alongside the repertoire data, information on donor age, sex, ethnicity and CMV serostatus was compiled. Four or five DR-DQ haplotypes were treated as single units for association and clustering because of strong linkage in the cohort. Typing coverage differed by locus: A, B, C, DRB1 and DQB1 were typed in about 629-640 donors, DQA1 in about 560, DPA1 in 600 to 610, and DPB1 in just under 490. What the study reported, not specific to this receptor: At a false discovery rate of 0.05, a later analysis linked under 20,000 TCR beta sequences to specific HLA alleles. In a later analysis, most CMV-associated TCR beta chains were found to appear HLA-restricted, with HLA associations seemingly driven largely by CMV exposure. Presence/absence analyses assumed roughly uniform sequencing depth across donors, an assumption that may not hold. Correlated functional status among segregating V segments might be attributable to linkage disequilibrium, but an unknown experimental factor could not be ruled out. A later analysis found that HLA-associated TCR beta chains were more clonally expanded and had lower generation probabilities than equally common non-associated chains. Most TCR sequences were seen in very few donors, while some public TCRs were found in many individuals. Strong co-occurrence of HLA alleles, especially DR and DQ, made assigning TCR associations to individual alleles difficult. Because counts were too low, some 16 rarely observed V segments, including chromosome 9 orphons, were excluded from the earlier analysis of around 640 of the donors. In a later analysis, the rate of TCR association differed among HLA loci, with DRB1 alleles having the most associated TCRs and HLA-C alleles having the fewest. V-gene and J-gene trimming of TCR beta chains was associated with a missense DCLRE1C variant in a later genetic analysis, and the association was replicated in an independent cohort. For the cohort, immune exposure information was limited to CMV serostatus. In vitro tests confirmed that three of the cytomegalovirus-associated TCR beta chains recognize cytomegalovirus antigens. In a later analysis, several top co-occurrence clusters were reported to appear linked to parvovirus B19, influenza, CMV and Epstein-Barr virus. A further reported finding was that TCR beta sequences accurately predicted the HLA-A and HLA-B alleles for most subjects in the first cohort. The study gave a list of under 200 TCR beta chains associated with cytomegalovirus. The authors suggested that the approach could potentially be extended to other disease states and immunological phenotypes. An earlier analysis of some 590 of the donors showed that most TCR beta V segments appeared in productive rearrangements either about 87% or about 30% of the time, which broadly matched IMGT annotations. Because some donors lacked HLA typing at each locus, the association tests relied only on the typed subset. According to a later genetic analysis, donors in an Asian-associated ancestry cluster had fewer N-insertions in productive TCRs than the roughly 660-donor mean. Cytomegalovirus status was reported to be diagnosed by the classifier with high specificity and sensitivity in both the original and validation cohorts. A group of highly shared sequence variants was considered likely to be a technical artifact of the sequencing pipeline. In this cohort, only TCR beta chains were sequenced, and detectable features were limited by the absence of alpha or paired-chain data. The 87-base-pair reads could not distinguish some IMGT-functional V segments, including TRBV6-2 and TRBV6-3, so those segments were excluded.

The cohort was made up of approximately 700 healthy bone marrow donors. At the time of sampling, all cohort members were nominally healthy, though unrecorded immune exposures were likely present. The donor tested CMV seropositive and was one of the 289 seropositive cohort members. Each donor provided a peripheral blood sample, and peripheral blood mononuclear cells were used for TCR beta sequencing. The Qiagen DNeasy Blood Extraction Kit was used to extract genomic DNA from the blood cell samples. As for this clone: Its target antigen remains unknown. Qualities for individual bases were not recorded, and no much larger clone is one base off.

According to the germline V gene (reference sequence), CDR1 reads GTSNPN and CDR2 reads SVGIG. Trimming removed 2 bases from V and 6 bases from J; the gene matches leave 9 bases unexplained. Spanning cysteine to phenylalanine, the CDR3 consists of 16 amino acids. Only the CDR3 portion is preserved as DNA: 48 bases, with reading frame beginning at the first base. The library was generated by the immunoSEQ multiplex PCR assay. The multiplex PCR relied on a mix of 60 forward primers for TCR Vbeta segments and 13 reverse primers for TCR Jbeta segments. Amplification of the CDR3 region of rearranged TCR beta genes was performed with a multiplex PCR assay on genomic DNA. On the Illumina HiSeq System, the amplified TCR beta libraries were sequenced as 87-base-pair reads. The study's processing was this. A later analysis counted about 82 million unique TCR beta chains across the 700 or so repertoires, and 10 million to 12 million of these chains were shared by at least two donors. To remove PCR and sequencing errors, raw reads were error-corrected and collapsed into unique sequences using a nearest-neighbor algorithm that merged closely related sequences. Alignment of CDR3 sequences to IMGT reference sequences was used to assign V, D and J gene segments. For a sequence to be retained, a match of at least six nucleotides to both a V gene segment and a J gene segment was required. A rearrangement counted as productive if the CDR3 had no stop codons and remained in frame with V and J, and every other rearrangement counted as non-productive. CDR3 was defined by IMGT convention, running from the second conserved V-encoded cysteine to the conserved J-encoded phenylalanine. Sequences without an unambiguous match to a single V gene segment were excluded from the earlier analysis of 450 to 750 of the donors. In an earlier analysis of 587 of the donors, V segments were called functional above 56.7% productive rearrangements and were called segregating when the between-donor standard deviation exceeded 5%. A statistical classification framework was built for diagnosing cytomegalovirus status from the catalog of TCR beta chain sequences. V and J gene assignment, in a later analysis, came from comparing TCR nucleotide sequences with IMGT/GENE-DB human TR gene sequences. The TCRdist pipeline was used in a later analysis to assign CDR3 sequences and most-parsimonious VDJ recombination scenarios. A later analysis defined each TCR beta chain by its CDR3 amino acid sequence plus V-gene family, and excluded reads lacking a unique V-gene family. As a way to deal with suspected cross-contamination and a sequencing artifact, a later analysis dropped under 600 nucleotide sequences that were highly shared and had low generation probability. A later analysis calculated a clonal expansion index for each public chain from normalized within-repertoire ranks of inferred template counts. In a later analysis, generation probabilities were computed using a VDJ recombination model fitted to out-of-frame rearrangements, and the results were checked against IGoR. In a later analysis, hypergeometric tests were used to score TCR-TCR, TCR-HLA and TCR-CMV co-occurrence, with a repertoire-size bias correction applied to TCR pairs. False discovery rates were estimated in a later analysis by permuting HLA or CMV assignments 20 times. In a later analysis, co-occurring TCRs were grouped using DBSCAN, with TCRdist sequence similarity added in when clustering inside HLA-allele-positive subsets. For co-occurrence clustering, repertoires with fewer than 30,000 or more than 120,000 public chains were excluded, along with a handful of repertoires with anomalous nucleotide sharing. Not all clones reach the TCRdb copy of this immuneACCESS table, which keeps in-frame sequences only. Checked studies attribute under half of the gap to unresolved V genes and leave the rest unexplained. V, J and clone size were drawn from that table, and D and trimming were deduced from the DNA. The sample profile shows more than 150,000 clones; around 80% of them were found once. The ten largest clones represent around 1.2% of the sample.

The sequence came from a girl aged 2 to 9 in good health and CMV-seropositive. The sample taken for sequencing was PBMCs. This chain joins TRBV30 to TRBJ2-1, with 11 bases in between that match TRBD2. The CDR3: CAWSFPGTSGSNEQFF. The DNA is TGTGCCTGGAGTTTTCCCGGGACTAGCGGCTCCAATGAGCAGTTCTTC. With the portions outside the CDR3 filled from the reference TRBV30 and TRBJ2-1 genes, the complete variable region becomes SQTIHQWPATLVQPVGSPLSLECTVEGTSNPNLYWYRQAAGRGLQLLFYSVGIGQISSEVPQNLSASRPQDRQFILSSKKLLLSDSGFYLCAWSFPGTSGSNEQFFGPGTRLTVL.